This T cell receptor (beta chain) was identified during a study of spatial heterogeneity in lung cancer. Study-level background: Sequencing covered available follow-up PBMC samples collected a median of approximately 25 months after resection.

TCR cDNA molecules were tagged individually, and each one carried a unique molecular identifier. TCRdb re-analysed the 5' RACE reads in MiXCR, keeping a single row per CDR3 protein. The repertoire holds under 150,000 distinct CDR3 sequences, 10% to 15% seen once, with 16% in the top ten. This sample's time point: blood at routine non-recurrence follow-up after resection. Sequencing was performed on whole RNA extracted from tumor and nontumor lung tissue, or from frozen PBMC, and the material was left unsorted. The CDR3 totals 14 residues. From germline, CDR1 is SGHAT and CDR2 FQNNGV. Trimming took off 2 bases at V and 4 bases at J, with 6 bases between the two ends.

The chain joins TRBV11-2 to TRBJ2-6; D unresolved. Sequences were derived from PBMCs, sampled at follow-up. The origin of this receptor is a male donor with early-stage non-small cell lung cancer. The CDR3 DNA sequence: TGTGCCAGCAGCTTAATGGCCGGGGCCAACGTCCTGACTTTC. Encoded protein: CASSLMAGANVLTF.